This is a list of T cell receptor beta chains from one sample in a study of cytomegalovirus exposure and HLA in healthy donors. Data came from immunoSEQ multiplex PCR; TCRdb stores just in-frame clones and leaves some out. The sample has some 150,000 clones; about 85% are singletons. Material: PBMCs. The receptors derive from a human donor in good health. Each CDR3 is given with its conserved first and last residue. D genes are given only for firm matches. Only some rows state a clone size, as once, few, many or a class for expanded clones.

>NA|TRBJ1-1|NA|TRBV19
CASTPGALNTEAFF
TGTGCCAGTACCCCGGGAGCCTTGAACACTGAAGCTTTCTTT
>NA|TRBJ2-7|NA|TRBV6-5
CASSYSTGSAEQYF
TGTGCCAGCAGTTACTCGACGGGTTCGGCCGAGCAGTACTTC
>NA|TRBJ1-5|NA|TRBV19
CASSMGQGNQPQHF
TGTGCCAGTAGTATGGGACAAGGCAATCAGCCCCAGCATTTT
>NA|TRBJ2-1|NA|TRBV2
CASSEWAESEQFF
TGTGCCAGCAGTGAATGGGCTGAATCGGAGCAGTTCTTC
>TRBD2|TRBJ2-1|NA|TRBV9
CASSVVGGRTNNEQFF
TGTGCCAGCAGCGTAGTTGGCGGGAGAACCAACAATGAGCAGTTCTTC
>TRBD2|TRBJ2-3|NA|TRBV9
CASSASGDDTDTQYF
TGTGCCAGCAGCGCTAGCGGGGACGACACAGATACGCAGTATTTT
>NA|TRBJ1-2|once|TRBV27
CASSSVGGRRWVYGYTF
TGTGCCAGCAGTTCCGTCGGGGGGCGGCGGTGGGTCTATGGCTACACCTTC
>TRBD1|TRBJ2-5|NA|TRBV7-9
CSSSHWGTVEETQYF
TGTTCCAGCAGCCATTGGGGGACAGTCGAAGAGACCCAGTACTTC
>TRBD1|TRBJ1-2|NA|TRBV10-3
CAIQGQNYGYTF
TGTGCCATCCAGGGACAGAACTATGGCTACACCTTC
>NA|TRBJ1-4|NA|TRBV7-9
CASSSRVTNEKLFF
TGTGCCAGCAGCTCCCGGGTGACTAATGAAAAACTGTTTTTT
>NA|TRBJ2-7|NA|TRBV6-5
CASRGLYYEQYF
TGTGCCAGCAGGGGACTGTACTACGAGCAGTACTTC
>NA|TRBJ2-3|NA|TRBV2
CASRDPRLTDTQYF
TGTGCCAGCAGAGATCCCAGGCTCACAGATACGCAGTATTTT
>NA|TRBJ2-7|NA|TRBV20-1
CSARNFEQYF
TGCAGTGCTAGGAACTTCGAGCAGTACTTC
>TRBD1|TRBJ2-7|once|TRBV18
CASSPLDRSYEQYF
TGTGCCAGCTCACCTTTGGACAGGTCCTACGAGCAGTACTTC
>NA|TRBJ1-2|once|TRBV10-3
CAISRTDQYGYTF
TGTGCCATCAGTAGGACAGACCAATATGGCTACACCTTC
>TRBD1|TRBJ1-5|NA|TRBV28
CASRRQGDVQPQHF
TGTGCCAGCCGTCGACAGGGGGATGTTCAGCCCCAGCATTTT
>TRBD2|TRBJ2-2|once|TRBV7-3
CASSPGTSENTGELFF
TGTGCCAGCAGCCCCGGGACTAGCGAGAACACCGGGGAGCTGTTTTTT
>NA|TRBJ2-2|NA|TRBV15
CATSREHNFRGGELFF
TGTGCCACCAGCAGAGAACATAACTTTAGGGGCGGGGAGCTGTTTTTT
>TRBD1|TRBJ1-5|once|TRBV6-1
CASGRTGWQPQHF
TGTGCTAGTGGACGGACAGGGTGGCAGCCCCAGCATTTT
>NA|TRBJ2-7|NA|TRBV6-5
CASAVASSYEQYF
TGTGCCAGCGCGGTGGCCAGCTCCTACGAGCAGTACTTC
>NA|TRBJ2-7|NA|TRBV7-8
CASSPAWIGITGEQYF
TGTGCCAGCAGCCCTGCATGGATAGGTATAACGGGAGAGCAGTACTTC
>TRBD2|TRBJ2-5|NA|TRBV28
CASSHLTSGAGDQYF
TGTGCCAGCAGTCACCTGACTAGCGGGGCTGGGGACCAGTACTTC
>TRBD2|TRBJ2-2|NA|TRBV11-2
CASRFSGGNTGELFF
TGTGCCAGCAGATTCAGCGGGGGGAACACCGGGGAGCTGTTTTTT
>NA|TRBJ1-3|NA|TRBV7-8
CASSLDPVLLTGNTIYF
TGTGCCAGCAGCTTAGATCCGGTTTTACTGACTGGAAACACCATATATTTT
>TRBD2|TRBJ2-7|NA|TRBV27
CASSFGASGTYEQYF
TGTGCCAGCAGTTTCGGTGCTAGCGGGACCTACGAGCAGTACTTC
>NA|TRBJ1-2|NA|TRBV13
CASSPARDTPLIYGYTF
TGTGCCAGCAGCCCAGCCCGGGACACCCCTTTGATCTATGGCTACACCTTC
>NA|TRBJ1-5|NA|TRBV7-9
CASSFSPGEQPQHF
TGTGCCAGCAGCTTTTCTCCGGGGGAACAGCCCCAGCATTTT
>TRBD2|TRBJ2-7|few|TRBV11-2
CASSLKAGGSNEQYF
TGTGCCAGCAGCTTAAAAGCGGGAGGATCCAACGAGCAGTACTTC
>TRBD1|TRBJ2-7|NA|TRBV5-4
CASSPTGTGNYEQYF
TGTGCCAGCAGCCCGACAGGGACAGGGAACTACGAGCAGTACTTC
>TRBD2|TRBJ2-3|NA|TRBV19
CASSISGTDTQYF
TGTGCCAGTAGTATTAGCGGGACAGATACGCAGTATTTT
>NA|TRBJ1-2|few|TRBV27
CASSPDWSGDYGYTF
TGTGCCAGCAGTCCCGATTGGTCGGGGGACTATGGCTACACCTTC
>TRBD1|TRBJ2-7|few|TRBV28
CASSRMGQGRPSEQYF
TGTGCCAGCAGCCGAATGGGACAGGGTCGTCCCTCCGAGCAGTACTTC
>NA|TRBJ2-2|NA|TRBV4-1
CASSQRGGGSYTGELFF
TGCGCCAGCAGCCAAAGAGGAGGGGGCAGCTACACCGGGGAACTGTTTTTT
>NA|TRBJ2-7|NA|TRBV7-9
CASSLVLVGQTYEQYF
TGTGCCAGCAGCTTAGTCTTGGTTGGGCAGACCTACGAGCAGTACTTC
>NA|TRBJ2-1|NA|TRBV7-6
CASSSPYRGRNEQFF
TGTGCCAGCAGCTCACCTTATCGCGGCCGGAATGAGCAGTTCTTC
>NA|TRBJ2-1|NA|TRBV27
CASSLGGSYNEQFF
TGTGCCAGCAGCCTAGGAGGGTCCTACAATGAGCAGTTCTTC
>NA|TRBJ1-1|NA|TRBV7-2
CASSLQGGRNTEAFF
TGTGCCAGCAGCTTACAGGGAGGGAGGAACACTGAAGCTTTCTTT
>NA|TRBJ1-5|once|TRBV28
CASRRTGIVDQPQHF
TGTGCCAGCAGACGAACAGGGATTGTGGATCAGCCCCAGCATTTT
>NA|TRBJ2-1|NA|TRBV18
CASSPQSRDEQFF
TGTGCCAGCTCACCTCAGAGTCGGGATGAGCAGTTCTTC
>TRBD2|TRBJ2-1|once|TRBV9
CASSETSGTKNEQFF
TGTGCCAGCAGCGAGACTAGCGGGACAAAAAATGAGCAGTTCTTC
>NA|TRBJ1-2|NA|TRBV6-5
CASSLRGVGNYGYTF
TGTGCCAGCAGTCTTCGGGGGGTAGGGAACTATGGCTACACCTTC
>NA|TRBJ2-2|NA|TRBV7-3
CASSRTANTGELFF
TGTGCCAGCTCTCGGACAGCGAACACCGGGGAGCTGTTTTTT
>NA|TRBJ1-4|NA|TRBV25-1
CASTNRSANEKLFF
TGTGCCAGCACGAACAGGTCGGCTAATGAAAAACTGTTTTTT
>TRBD2|TRBJ2-1|NA|TRBV15
CATSRDFLAGRYNEQFF
TGTGCCACCAGCAGAGATTTCCTAGCGGGACGCTACAATGAGCAGTTCTTC
>TRBD1|TRBJ1-4|NA|TRBV5-1
CASSPTGKDEKLFF
TGCGCCAGCAGCCCGACAGGGAAGGATGAAAAACTGTTTTTT
>NA|TRBJ1-1|NA|TRBV18
CASSPRDKNTEAFF
TGTGCCAGCTCGCCCCGGGACAAGAACACTGAAGCTTTCTTT
>TRBD1|TRBJ1-3|NA|TRBV28
CASSTEVGQGSGNTIYF
TGTGCCAGCAGTACCGAGGTGGGACAGGGGTCTGGAAACACCATATATTTT
>TRBD1|TRBJ1-5|NA|TRBV28
CASSRLWTGNQPQHF
TGTGCCAGCAGTCGACTATGGACAGGGAATCAGCCCCAGCATTTT
>NA|TRBJ1-1|NA|TRBV27
CASSFRGVPNTEAFF
TGTGCCAGCAGTTTCCGGGGGGTGCCGAACACTGAAGCTTTCTTT
>TRBD2|TRBJ2-7|NA|TRBV2
CASSRGRSSYEQYF
TGTGCCAGCTCCCGCGGGAGAAGCTCCTACGAGCAGTACTTC
>TRBD1|TRBJ2-7|NA|TRBV27
CASSALGTGYYEQYF
TGTGCCAGCAGTGCACTAGGGACAGGATACTACGAGCAGTACTTC
>TRBD2|TRBJ2-3|NA|TRBV29-1
CSGGTSGDTQYF
TGCAGCGGTGGGACTAGCGGAGATACGCAGTATTTT
>TRBD2|TRBJ2-4|NA|TRBV7-3
CASSSLEREGGNIQYF
TGTGCCAGCAGCTCCTTGGAGCGGGAGGGAGGAAACATTCAGTACTTC
>NA|TRBJ1-1|few|TRBV27
CASSLSGVRNTEAFF
TGTGCCAGCAGTTTAAGCGGGGTCAGGAACACTGAAGCTTTCTTT
>TRBD1|TRBJ1-1|NA|TRBV27
CASSLSRTGGTEAFF
TGTGCCAGCAGTTTATCGAGGACAGGGGGCACTGAAGCTTTCTTT
>NA|TRBJ2-1|NA|TRBV5-1
CASSLAGGDYNEQFF
TGCGCCAGCAGCTTGGCCGGCGGGGACTACAATGAGCAGTTCTTC
>TRBD2|TRBJ2-1|NA|TRBV18
CASSPPQREGLNEQFF
TGTGCCAGCTCACCACCACAGCGGGAGGGTCTAAATGAGCAGTTCTTC